What follows are 27 T cell receptor beta chains derived from one specimen sequenced in a study of blood T cell repertoires in COVID-19 (dated by TCRdb to the early 2020s). Library method: the immunoSEQ multiplex PCR assay. TCRdb limited this immuneACCESS table to in-frame rearrangements with V and J called. A share of clones is missing; checked studies link under half to unresolved V genes, and the rest is unexplained. Across this sample there are about 500,000 clones, with 85% to 90% seen only once. The ten largest clones capture 0.7% to 1% of the sample. What was sequenced was peripheral blood. The origin of the receptors is a man between 18 and 29 years old with COVID-19, enrolled during active disease.

The chain links TRBV10-3 to TRBJ2-7; 8 bases align to TRBD1. V lost 3 bases to trimming and J lost 5 bases; unmatched junction nucleotides: 6. In germline, CDR1 is ENHRY, CDR2 SYGVKD. CDR3 length equals 14 residues. CDR3 in DNA: TGTGCCATCAGTGATACCCAGGGGGCCCACGAGCAGTACTTC. It specifies CAISDTQGAHEQYF.

The table lists this clone with a count of one. The chain links TRBV18 to TRBJ2-3, with a weak D call TRBD2 (5 bases). The germline V gene encodes CDR1 KGHSH and CDR2 LQKENI. V was cut by 6 bases and J by 6 bases, with 19 bases left in between. The CDR3 is 15 amino acids. The DNA for the CDR3 is TGTGCCAGCTCCCCTGAACTAGTTTATTCGGATACGCAGTATTTT. Protein sequence: CASSPELVYSDTQYF.

As for this clone: Other DNA sequences within the sample encode an identical CDR3. V is TRBV2 and J is TRBJ2-2; a weak D match, TRBD2 (5 bases). Germline V CDR1 and CDR2: SNHLY, FYNNEI. Between the trimmed V and J ends, which lost 3 bases and 4 bases, there was a span of 6 bases. CDR3 length equals 13 residues. This chain's CDR3 is CASSESGTGELFF. The CDR3 DNA follows: TGTGCCAGCAGTGAGAGCGGCACCGGGGAGCTGTTTTTT.

Remarks on this clone: This sample also contains other DNA sequences that code for the same CDR3. V is TRBV2 and J is TRBJ2-1; no reliable D call. V was trimmed by 3 bases and J by 2 bases, leaving 5 bases between them. In germline, CDR1 is SNHLY, CDR2 FYNNEI. There are 13 residues in the CDR3. The CDR3 loop is CASSEGPYNEQFF. The CDR3 coding sequence is TGTGCCAGCAGTGAGGGCCCCTACAATGAGCAGTTCTTC.

CDR3 bases: TGTGCCAGCAGCCCAAGGTTGGCTAGCGGACACAAAAACATTCAGTACTTC. Encoded protein: CASSPRLASGHKNIQYF. The genes are TRBV5-6 and TRBJ2-4; TRBD2 matches at 7 bases. Germline CDR1 is SGHDT and CDR2 is YYEEEE. The CDR3 totals 17 residues. With 4 bases clipped from V and 3 bases from J, the junction kept 13 bases outside the gene matches.

The V gene is TRBV2, the J gene TRBJ1-5, with 10 bases matching TRBD1. Trimming took 10 bases from V and 1 from J; bases not matched to a gene: 7. The CDR3 loop spans 15 amino acids. CDR1 and CDR2 (germline): SNHLY, FYNNEI. The CDR3 here is CATLKDRGSNQPQHF. CDR3 in DNA: TGTGCCACCCTAAAGGACAGGGGGAGCAATCAGCCCCAGCATTTT.

This chain links TRBV19 with TRBJ2-2; 10 nucleotides align to TRBD1. CDR1 LNHDA and CDR2 SQIVND come from the germline V gene (reference sequence). The ends lost 6 bases at V and 7 bases at J; junction bases unmatched: 11. This CDR3 has 16 amino acids. The CDR3 spells CASSYWTGGRDGELFF. CDR3 DNA sequence: TGTGCCAGTAGCTACTGGACAGGGGGTAGGGACGGGGAGCTGTTTTTT.

The chain employs TRBV7-9 and TRBJ1-5; a possible D gene is TRBD1 (5 bases). Germline CDR1 is SEHNR and CDR2 is FQNEAQ (reference sequence). There are 16 residues in the CDR3. Trimming took off 0 bases at V and 3 bases at J, with 12 bases between the two ends. CDR3: CASSLARQGINQPQHF. The CDR3 DNA reads as TGTGCCAGCAGCTTAGCACGGCAGGGTATCAATCAGCCCCAGCATTTT. The full variable domain, its missing parts supplied by reference TRBV7-9 and TRBJ1-5, is DTGVSQNPRHKITKRGQNVTFRCDPISEHNRLYWYRQTLGQGPEFLTYFQNEAQLEKSRLLSDRFSAERPKGSFSTLEIQRTEQGDSAMYLCASSLARQGINQPQHFGDGTRLSIL.

The chain employs TRBV7-6 and TRBJ2-2, with 7 bases matching TRBD1. The CDR3 runs 15 residues. Germline CDR1 and CDR2: SGHVS and FNYEAQ. The V segment lost 3 bases and the J segment 3 bases; nucleotides outside the gene matches: 4. CDR3 coding DNA: TGTGCCAGCAGCTTGGGGACAGATCACACCGGGGAGCTGTTTTTT. This codes for CASSLGTDHTGELFF. The full variable domain, rest sourced from reference TRBV7-6 and TRBJ2-2, is GAGVSQSPRYKVTKRGQDVALRCDPISGHVSLYWYRQALGQGPEFLTYFNYEAQQDKSGLPNDRFSAERPEGSISTLTIQRTEQRDSAMYRCASSLGTDHTGELFFGEGSRLTVL.

The rearrangement uses TRBV18 and TRBJ1-2; 10 nucleotides align to TRBD1. The CDR3 contains 14 residues. Looked up from germline, CDR1 is KGHSH and CDR2 is LQKENI. Trimming at V came to 6 bases and at J to 5 bases, leaving 6 bases not matched to a gene. CDR3 sequence: CASSQPGQGYGYTF. The CDR3 DNA reads as TGTGCCAGCTCTCAACCGGGACAGGGGTATGGCTACACCTTC. Variable domain in full (rest from reference TRBV18 and TRBJ1-2): NAGVMQNPRHLVRRRGQEARLRCSPMKGHSHVYWYRQLPEEGLKFMVYLQKENIIDESGMPKERFSAEFPKEGPSILRIQQVVRGDSAAYFCASSQPGQGYGYTFGSGTRLTVV.

This chain links TRBV10-3 with TRBJ2-5; TRBD1 agrees at 7 bases. The CDR3 covers 14 residues. After removal of 5 bases from V and 5 bases from J, the junction contained 8 bases not matched to a gene. Per germline, CDR1 ENHRY and CDR2 SYGVKD. The CDR3 here is CAISTTGTVETQYF. DNA for the CDR3: TGTGCCATCAGTACAACCGGGACAGTGGAGACCCAGTACTTC.

V usage is TRBV10-2 and J usage is TRBJ1-1; no clear D. CDR1 WSHSY and CDR2 SAAADI come from the germline V gene. The CDR3 spans 13 residues. V lost 6 bases and J 6 bases, leaving 14 bases between the germline ends. The CDR3 DNA sequence: TGCGCCAGCAGCGACGGGATGGAACCTGAAGCTTTCTTT. This encodes CASSDGMEPEAFF.

The J gene is TRBJ2-7, the V gene TRBV4-1; 7 bases line up with TRBD1. The CDR3 runs 14 residues. Unmatched junction bases numbered 4, after V lost 2 bases and J lost 3 bases. CDR1 MGHRA and CDR2 YSYEKL come from the germline V gene. The CDR3 nucleotides are TGCGCCAGCAGCCAATTCCGGGACAGCTACGAGCAGTACTTC. Encoded protein: CASSQFRDSYEQYF.

This chain connects TRBV11-2 to TRBJ2-7, with 8 bases that match TRBD1. The CDR3 has 15 residues. Germline CDR1 SGHAT, CDR2 FQNNGV. V was clipped by 4 bases and J by 3 bases; unmatched bases: 8. The CDR3 here is CASSSDRGGFYEQYF. The CDR3 DNA follows: TGTGCCAGCAGCTCAGACAGGGGCGGGTTCTACGAGCAGTACTTC.

A few counts support this clone. CDR3 in amino acids: CASSQEGWFGEQYF. CDR3 coding DNA: TGTGCCAGCAGCCAAGAGGGCTGGTTCGGAGAGCAGTACTTC. The genes are TRBV3-1 (or the pseudogene TRBV3-2) and TRBJ2-7, with D unresolved. CDR1 is LGHDT, CDR2 YNNKEL, per germline (reference sequence). Trimming took 0 bases from V and 7 from J, leaving 13 bases between them. The CDR3 is 14 residues long.

This clone was found once. The V call is TRBV14, the J call TRBJ1-1; D is uncertain. V gave up 4 bases and J gave up 3 bases, with 9 bases separating them. From germline, CDR1 is SGHDN and CDR2 FVKESK. The CDR3 runs 13 residues. This chain's CDR3 is CASSLQAYTEAFF. DNA for the CDR3: TGTGCCAGCAGCCTTCAGGCCTACACTGAAGCTTTCTTT.

Notes on this clone: Other DNA sequences in this specimen translate into the identical CDR3. CDR3 residues: CAISESGGYNSPLHF. In nucleotides, the CDR3 is TGTGCCATCAGTGAGTCGGGGGGGTATAATTCACCCCTCCACTTT. The V call is TRBV10-3, the J call TRBJ1-6, with D possibly being TRBD1 (5 bases). The germline CDR1 and CDR2 sequences are ENHRY and SYGVKD. V was trimmed by 0 bases and J by 4 bases, leaving 7 bases between them. The CDR3 covers 15 residues.

This clone was seen only a few times. This rearrangement joins TRBV5-1 to TRBJ2-7; 9 bases agree with TRBD2. The germline V gene has CDR1 SGHRS and CDR2 YFSETQ. The CDR3 has 16 residues. V lost 4 bases and J lost 7; bases outside the gene matches: 15. CDR3 residues: CASSGGGSGRTGEQYF. In nucleotides, the CDR3 is TGCGCCAGCAGCGGAGGGGGCAGCGGGAGGACGGGAGAGCAGTACTTC.

J is TRBJ1-6 and V is TRBV7-9; 7 bases fit TRBD1. Trimming removed 1 base from V and 4 bases from J; junction bases left unmatched: 1. Germline V gene sequence: CDR1 SEHNR, CDR2 FQNEAQ (reference sequence). The CDR3 runs to 15 residues. The CDR3 is CASSLGTGYNSPLHF. CDR3 nucleotides: TGTGCCAGCAGCTTAGGGACAGGATATAATTCACCCCTCCACTTT.

CDR3 region: CASSIKGLAGAPSLNIQYF. The CDR3 DNA is TGTGCCAGTAGTATAAAGGGGCTAGCGGGAGCCCCTTCGTTGAACATTCAGTACTTC. J is TRBJ2-4 and V is TRBV19, with 10 bases lining up with TRBD2. V trimming: 2 bases; J trimming: 7 bases; junction bases outside the gene matches: 17. This CDR3 contains 19 residues. From germline, CDR1 is LNHDA and CDR2 SQIVND (reference sequence).

V gene TRBV23-1 combines with J gene TRBJ2-7; possible D gene TRBD1, 6 bases. TRBV23-1 is an open reading frame whose function is uncertain. The CDR3 spans 15 residues. V was shortened by 0 bases and J by 5 bases, with 14 bases between the two germline ends. CDR3 DNA sequence: TGCGCCAGCAGTCAATCGGGCAGGGGCATCCACGAGCAGTACTTC. It translates to CASSQSGRGIHEQYF.

The chain employs TRBV3-1 (or the pseudogene TRBV3-2) and TRBJ2-7; 8 positions agree with TRBD2. The CDR3 is made up of 18 amino acids. Trimming removed 0 bases from V and 0 bases from J; junction bases left unmatched: 10. The germline V gene encodes CDR1 LGHDT and CDR2 YNNKEL (reference sequence). The DNA for the CDR3 is TGTGCCAGCAGCCAAGAAACTTCTAAGCGGGGGAGCTCCTACGAGCAGTACTTC. Its protein is CASSQETSKRGSSYEQYF.

This chain links TRBV5-1 with TRBJ2-2; 9 positions match TRBD2. The CDR3 sequence is 17 residues long. With V trimmed by 1 base and J by 0 bases, 4 bases remained unmatched. Germline V CDR1 and CDR2: SGHRS, YFSETQ. The DNA for the CDR3 is TGCGCCAGCAGCTTGATAGCGGGAGACCCGAACACCGGGGAGCTGTTTTTT. Translated, it gives CASSLIAGDPNTGELFF.

This clone was counted once. The rearrangement uses TRBV9 and TRBJ2-2, with 7 bases matching TRBD1. V lost 4 bases, J lost 4 bases, and 7 bases stayed unmatched. CDR3 length: 15 amino acids. CDR1 and CDR2 (germline): SGDLS, YYNGEE. The CDR3 DNA sequence: TGTGCCAGCAGCTCACAGGGGAGTGGCACCGGGGAGCTGTTTTTT. Its translation is CASSSQGSGTGELFF.

The chain is built from TRBV11-3 and TRBJ2-7; 11 nucleotides align to TRBD2. This CDR3 is built from 16 residues. The germline V gene has CDR1 SGHNT and CDR2 YENEEA. Losses at the gene ends were 1 base for V and 7 bases for J; bases not matched to a gene: 9. The CDR3 bases are TGTGCCAGCAGCTTAGGTAGGGCTAGCGGGAGGAATGAGCAGTACTTC. Protein sequence: CASSLGRASGRNEQYF.

The V gene is TRBV9, the J gene TRBJ2-5; D gene uncertain. The CDR3 extends over 14 amino acids. Per the germline V gene, CDR1 is SGDLS and CDR2 is YYNGEE. V lost 0 bases and J 5 bases, leaving 11 bases between the germline ends. The CDR3: CASSVDSLAETQYF. In DNA form, the CDR3 reads TGTGCCAGCAGCGTAGATTCCCTTGCGGAGACCCAGTACTTC.

Only one count was recorded for this clone. The genes are TRBV29-1 and TRBJ2-7, with 7 bases fitting TRBD1. Germline V gene data show CDR1 as SQVTM and CDR2 as ANQGSEA. CDR3 length: 13 amino acids. Trimming at V came to 7 bases and at J to 6 bases, leaving 12 bases not matched to a gene. CDR3 nucleotides: TGCAGCGCCGGGACAGTCCTCTCCCGCGAGCAGTACTTC. Its protein is CSAGTVLSREQYF.